This T cell receptor (beta chain) was sequenced for a study of T cell changes during pregnancy in multiple sclerosis. Assay used: immunoSEQ multiplex PCR; TCRdb lists only in-frame clones, some missing. Among tens of thousands of clones listed, around 94% were seen once. Per the germline V gene, CDR1 is DFQATT and CDR2 is SNEGSKA (reference sequence). V lost 6 bases to trimming and J lost 6 bases, with 12 bases between them. The CDR3 is made up of 11 amino acids. The source material was peripheral blood, sampled in the third trimester of pregnancy. V is TRBV20-1 and J is TRBJ2-7, with D possibly TRBD1 on 5 matching bases. The sequence was collected from a female donor with multiple sclerosis, enrolled in a pregnancy study. CDR3 amino acids: CSALLRGEQYF. The CDR3 region has the DNA TGCAGTGCCCTACTAAGGGGCGAGCAGTACTTC.